This TCR beta chain derives from a study of STAT5B mutations in CD4+ large granular lymphocyte leukemia. Control samples were healthy donors' buffy coats. The CDR3 length is 16 residues. The germline CDR1 and CDR2 sequences are SGHRS and YFSETQ. V lost 4 bases and J 0 bases, leaving 14 bases between the germline ends. Measured with immunoSEQ multiplex PCR; TCRdb has only the in-frame clones, and not every one. The table has more than 40,000 clones, about 80% seen once; the top ten hold about 0.35%. This clone was recorded only once. The antigen is unknown. Study outcomes and limitations: The CD4+ versus CD8+ T-LGLL clonality difference may reflect limited sample size. TRBV06-family usage was enriched in top patient clones (8/27) versus controls (2/35).

This TCR was sampled from a human donor in good health. The source material was CD4+ T cells from blood buffy coats. The V call is TRBV5-1, the J call TRBJ1-3, with D possibly matching TRBD1 (6 bases). The CDR3 reads CASSQGQSNSGNTIYF. The DNA for the CDR3 is TGCGCCAGCAGCCAAGGACAGTCGAACTCTGGAAACACCATATATTTT. Filled out from reference TRBV5-1 and TRBJ1-3, the complete variable domain reads KAGVTQTPRYLIKTRGQQVTLSCSPISGHRSVSWYQQTPGQGLQFLFEYFSETQRNKGNFPGRFSGRQFSNSRSEMNVSTLELGDSALYLCASSQGQSNSGNTIYFGEGSWLTVV.